This entry features one T cell receptor beta chain sequence. What it binds is not known. Germline CDR1 and CDR2: MNHNY and SVGAGI (reference sequence). The CDR3 spans 13 residues. Losses at the gene ends were 10 bases for V and 0 bases for J; bases not matched to a gene: 3. Sequenced by immunoSEQ multiplex PCR; TCRdb stores in-frame clones only, minus some. Of under 35,000 clones listed, 55% to 75% are singletons. The data derive from a study of vaccination effects on CD4 cells after COVID-19. Study details: Post-vaccine draws lagged the second dose by a median of 72 days.

Antigen-specific CD4+ T cell clonotypes were called by their expansion after viral peptide-pool culture in ViraFEST. Subsequent to approximately 9 days of culture, CD4+ T cells were isolated. Participants got two doses of BNT162b2 or mRNA-1273 vaccine. The chain combines TRBV6-6 with TRBJ2-3, with TRBD2 matching 8 bases. The receptor was isolated from a human donor who received a COVID-19 vaccine. Sequenced material: CD4+ T cells from PBMCs cultured with HCoV-NL63 spike peptides, taken after COVID-19 vaccination. The CDR3 protein is CATGGLSTDTQYF. For the CDR3, the DNA is TGTGCCACGGGGGGGTTAAGCACAGATACGCAGTATTTT.